Listed here is a single T cell receptor (beta chain). These data belong to a study of blood T cell repertoires in COVID-19. Background on the study: Samples came from the United States, Italy and Spain, spanning acute and convalescent COVID-19. T cells, B-cell-depleted T cells, or PBMCs supplied cDNA or gDNA.

Original processing methods: Amplification of reference gene primers provided the estimated nucleated cell counts. The table came from immunoSEQ multiplex PCR; TCRdb's copy has only in-frame clones and leaves some out. V and J calls and clone size are given by that table; D and trimming were obtained from the DNA. The table records about 41,000 clones, approximately 90% of them present only once. This TCR came from a man between 60 and 75 years old with acute or convalescent COVID-19. The sample was peripheral blood.

The CDR3, as DNA: TGCGCCAGCAGCCGAGGTGACAGGCGAAACACTGAAGCTTTCTTT. Its translation is CASSRGDRRNTEAFF. The rearrangement links TRBV4-1 to TRBJ1-1; D is possibly TRBD1 (6 bases). Germline CDR1 is MGHRA and CDR2 is YSYEKL. The CDR3 contains 15 residues. Trimming took 4 bases from V and 2 from J, leaving 14 bases between them.